A selection of T cell receptor beta chains follows, all from one sample in a study of neoadjuvant nivolumab and ipilimumab in lung cancer. Some clones are missing from TCRdb's copy, which holds only in-frame ones; the method was immunoSEQ multiplex PCR. There are 25,000 to 30,000 clones in the sample; about 70% occur only once, and 18% lies in the top ten. The sample here was tumor tissue, taken after neoadjuvant nivolumab, alone or with ipilimumab, at or shortly before surgery. The origin of the receptors is an adult with non-small cell lung cancer. Both conserved end residues are part of each CDR3. The D gene is left open where the match is weak. Part of the rows lack a size; the others show once, few, many or a class for expanded clones.

d_call,j_call,v_call,clone_size,cdr3_nt,cdr3_aa
NA,TRBJ1-1,TRBV4-2,NA,TGTGCCAGCAGCCAAGTGACTGGGGTGGGCATGAACACTGAAGCTTTCTTT,CASSQVTGVGMNTEAFF
NA,TRBJ1-6,TRBV30,few,TGTGCCTGGAGTGAAACTGATAATTCACCCCTCCACTTT,CAWSETDNSPLHF
TRBD2,TRBJ2-3,TRBV5-4,NA,TGTGCCAGCAGCTTGGGACCCCCCGGCACTAGCGGGGAGGGCACAGATACGCAGTATTTT,CASSLGPPGTSGEGTDTQYF
NA,TRBJ2-5,TRBV18,NA,TGTGCCAGCTCCCAAGGGGAGGAGACCCAGTACTTC,CASSQGEETQYF
TRBD1,TRBJ2-7,TRBV27,NA,TGTGCCAGCAGTTTCACCGCCGGGACAGGGGGCTTCGAGCAGTACTTC,CASSFTAGTGGFEQYF
TRBD1,TRBJ2-7,TRBV2,NA,TGTGCCAGCAGGGCCAGAGAGACAGGGGCCTACGAGCAGTACTTC,CASRARETGAYEQYF
NA,TRBJ1-4,TRBV7-9,few,TGTGCCAGCAAGAGGACAAGGTTCGAAGAAAAACTGTTTTTT,CASKRTRFEEKLFF
TRBD1,TRBJ1-1,TRBV30,NA,TGTGCCTGGAGTATACTGAGGGTGGGGGACAGTTTGAACACTGAAGCTTTCTTT,CAWSILRVGDSLNTEAFF
TRBD1,TRBJ1-1,TRBV7-8,NA,TGTGCCAGCAGCTCCACCCCCTCGGGGACAGGAAATGAAGCTTTCTTT,CASSSTPSGTGNEAFF
TRBD1,TRBJ1-2,TRBV18,NA,TGTGCCAGCTCACCACCGAACAGGGGGCATTATGGCTACACCTTC,CASSPPNRGHYGYTF
NA,TRBJ1-2,TRBV7-2,few,TGTGCCAGCAGCTTAGTGGCGGGTAACTATGGCTACACCTTC,CASSLVAGNYGYTF
NA,TRBJ1-6,TRBV7-9,NA,TGTGCCAGCAGCTTAGATCAGGGATCATCACCCCTCCACTTT,CASSLDQGSSPLHF
NA,TRBJ1-2,TRBV11-2,once,TGTGCCAGCAGCTTGGAGCCAGGCGGATATGGCTACACCTTC,CASSLEPGGYGYTF
NA,TRBJ1-2,TRBV7-8,NA,TGTGCCAGCAGCTTCCACCCCCCCATACAGGGTACCGCTAACTATGGCTACACCTTC,CASSFHPPIQGTANYGYTF
TRBD1,TRBJ2-3,TRBV11-2,NA,TGTGCCAGCAGCGAGTGGGGACAGTACACAGATACGCAGTATTTT,CASSEWGQYTDTQYF
NA,TRBJ1-2,TRBV5-1,NA,TGCGCCAGCAGCTTGTGGGGGGAGAGCGACTATGGCTACACCTTC,CASSLWGESDYGYTF
NA,TRBJ2-1,TRBV6-5,NA,TGTGCCAGCAGTTACAGGCTTTCATACAATGAGCAGTTCTTC,CASSYRLSYNEQFF
NA,TRBJ2-5,TRBV7-2,once,TGTGCCAGCAGCTCCCTCGGACTACCATCTCAAGAGACCCAGTACTTC,CASSSLGLPSQETQYF
NA,TRBJ2-5,TRBV20-1,NA,TGCAGTGCTGGAAGGGTAGAGACCCAGTACTTC,CSAGRVETQYF
NA,TRBJ1-5,TRBV30,once,TGTGCCTGGGCGGCAGGTCCGAATCAGCCCCAGCATTTT,CAWAAGPNQPQHF
NA,TRBJ1-6,TRBV6-1,few,TGTGCCAGCAGACCGGAGCTACCAAATTCACCCCTCCACTTT,CASRPELPNSPLHF
NA,TRBJ1-5,TRBV6-5,once,TGTGCCAGCGGACTGTCAGGCAGTCATAATCAGCCCCAGCATTTT,CASGLSGSHNQPQHF
TRBD2,TRBJ2-1,TRBV4-2,medium-sized,TGTGCCAGCAGCCAATGGACTAGCGGGACGAACAATGAGCAGTTCTTC,CASSQWTSGTNNEQFF
TRBD1,TRBJ1-1,TRBV29-1,NA,TGCAGCGTCCTGGGACAGACTGAAGCTTTCTTT,CSVLGQTEAFF
NA,TRBJ1-5,TRBV5-8,NA,TGTGCCAGCAGCTCCCGCCCGTATCAGCCCCAGCATTTT,CASSSRPYQPQHF
TRBD1,TRBJ1-5,TRBV7-3,NA,TGTGCCAGCAGCTCCGGGACAGGGAATCAGCCCCAGCATTTT,CASSSGTGNQPQHF
NA,TRBJ1-2,TRBV28,NA,TGTGCCAGCAGTTTAACCTTATATGGCTACACCTTC,CASSLTLYGYTF
TRBD2,TRBJ2-7,TRBV5-1,NA,TGCGCCAGCAGTTTATTAGCGGGGGGGCAGCCCTACGAGCAGTACTTC,CASSLLAGGQPYEQYF
NA,TRBJ1-2,TRBV19,NA,TGTGCCAGCAGCCAGGGGTTTAACTATGGCTACACCTTC,CASSQGFNYGYTF
NA,TRBJ2-5,TRBV29-1,NA,TGCAGCGTTGATTTCCAGAGCCAAGAGACCCAGTACTTC,CSVDFQSQETQYF
NA,TRBJ1-6,TRBV25-1,NA,TGTGCCAGCAGTGGCCGATTGGGTGCGACTGCTTCACCCCTCCACTTT,CASSGRLGATASPLHF
NA,TRBJ2-7,TRBV19,NA,TGTGCCAGTAGTACCGGGACACGTACCTACGAGCAGTACTTC,CASSTGTRTYEQYF
NA,TRBJ2-1,TRBV11-2,NA,TGTGCCAGCAGCCCCCGGGAGTCCTGGGATGAGCAGTTCTTC,CASSPRESWDEQFF
TRBD1,TRBJ2-2,TRBV19,few,TGTGCCAGTAGTATTGGGACAGGGGAAGGCGGGGAGCTGTTTTTT,CASSIGTGEGGELFF
NA,TRBJ1-4,TRBV5-6,NA,TGTGCCAGCAGCGGTCGAGCTAATGAAAAACTGTTTTTT,CASSGRANEKLFF
NA,TRBJ2-3,TRBV18,NA,TGTGCCAGCTCACCACCGGGGAGTTCAGATACGCAGTATTTT,CASSPPGSSDTQYF
NA,TRBJ2-2,TRBV5-1,once,TGCGCCAGCAGCTTGTTGTCAGGGATGAACACCGGGGAGCTGTTTTTT,CASSLLSGMNTGELFF
TRBD2,TRBJ2-7,TRBV9,NA,TGTGCCAGCAGCGTAGACCCAGCGGGGGAGGAAGAGCAGTACTTC,CASSVDPAGEEEQYF
NA,TRBJ1-4,TRBV5-6,NA,TGTGCCAGCAGCTCGGGGACAAGTGAAAAACTGTTTTTT,CASSSGTSEKLFF
TRBD1,TRBJ1-3,TRBV7-9,NA,TGTGCCAGCAGCGCGGGACAGGGGTTTGGTTCTGGAAACACCATATATTTT,CASSAGQGFGSGNTIYF
NA,TRBJ2-7,TRBV29-1,few,TGCAGCGTTTGGAGGGGATCCGAGCAGTACTTC,CSVWRGSEQYF
TRBD1,TRBJ1-6,TRBV19,NA,TGTGCCAGTAGACCGACAGGGGGTCTAAGACCCCTCCACTTT,CASRPTGGLRPLHF
NA,TRBJ1-5,TRBV6-5,NA,TGTGCCAGCAGTTACGTGCGCAATCAGCCCCAGCATTTT,CASSYVRNQPQHF
NA,TRBJ1-6,TRBV27,few,TGTGCCAGCAGATTAGGTCGTAATTCACCCCTCCACTTT,CASRLGRNSPLHF
NA,TRBJ2-5,TRBV19,NA,TGTGCCAGTAGTTCATCGCACCAAGAGACCCAGTACTTC,CASSSSHQETQYF
NA,TRBJ2-1,TRBV5-5,NA,TGTGCCAGCAGCTCCATCATGACCGTTACCTACAATGAGCAGTTCTTC,CASSSIMTVTYNEQFF
TRBD2,TRBJ2-2,TRBV12-5,NA,TGTGCTAGTGCCCATTCGGGGGGCACCGGGGAGCTGTTTTTT,CASAHSGGTGELFF